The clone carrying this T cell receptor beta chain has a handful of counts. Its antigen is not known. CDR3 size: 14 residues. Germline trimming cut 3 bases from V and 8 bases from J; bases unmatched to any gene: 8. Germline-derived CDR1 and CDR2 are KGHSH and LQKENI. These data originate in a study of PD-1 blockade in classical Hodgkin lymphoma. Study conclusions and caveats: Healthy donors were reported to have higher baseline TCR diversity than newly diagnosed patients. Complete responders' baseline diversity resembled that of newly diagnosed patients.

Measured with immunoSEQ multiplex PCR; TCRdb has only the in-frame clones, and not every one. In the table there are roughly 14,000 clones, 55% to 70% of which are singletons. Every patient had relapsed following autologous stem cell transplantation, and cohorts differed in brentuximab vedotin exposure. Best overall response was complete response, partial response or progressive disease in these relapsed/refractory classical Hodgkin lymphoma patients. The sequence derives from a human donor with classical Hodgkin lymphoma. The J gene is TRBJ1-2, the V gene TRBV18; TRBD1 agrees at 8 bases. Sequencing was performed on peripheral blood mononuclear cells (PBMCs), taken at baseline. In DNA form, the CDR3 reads TGTGCCAGCTCACCCGGGACAGGCCCAAGGGGCTACACCTTC. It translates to CASSPGTGPRGYTF.